This TCR beta chain stems from a study of blood T cells in healthy people across ages. Findings and limits, study-wide: CMV infection status of these donors was not known. Versus aged donors, long-lived donors had higher diversity and more naive CD4+ cells.

Comments on this clonotype: Its target is unknown.

Germline lookup yields CDR1 MDHEN and CDR2 SYDVKM. CDR3 length equals 15 residues. V gave up 6 bases and J gave up 0 bases; unmatched junction bases: 7. Caucasian, healthy and from Russia, the donors were aged between 6 and 90. A sample-barcoded 5' primer and a J-beta primer mix were used in a second PCR of roughly 7 to 12 cycles. TCRdb reanalysed the 5' RACE reads using MiXCR and keeps one entry per CDR3 protein. The sample lists about 1.6 million distinct CDR3 sequences; about 32% were seen once. The sequenced sample was blood. The sequence was obtained from a young woman in good health. V is TRBV28 and J is TRBJ2-7, with 8 positions matching TRBD2. This CDR3 is CASRPSGRGSYEQYF. The DNA for the CDR3 is TGTGCCAGCAGACCCAGCGGGAGAGGCTCCTACGAGCAGTACTTC.